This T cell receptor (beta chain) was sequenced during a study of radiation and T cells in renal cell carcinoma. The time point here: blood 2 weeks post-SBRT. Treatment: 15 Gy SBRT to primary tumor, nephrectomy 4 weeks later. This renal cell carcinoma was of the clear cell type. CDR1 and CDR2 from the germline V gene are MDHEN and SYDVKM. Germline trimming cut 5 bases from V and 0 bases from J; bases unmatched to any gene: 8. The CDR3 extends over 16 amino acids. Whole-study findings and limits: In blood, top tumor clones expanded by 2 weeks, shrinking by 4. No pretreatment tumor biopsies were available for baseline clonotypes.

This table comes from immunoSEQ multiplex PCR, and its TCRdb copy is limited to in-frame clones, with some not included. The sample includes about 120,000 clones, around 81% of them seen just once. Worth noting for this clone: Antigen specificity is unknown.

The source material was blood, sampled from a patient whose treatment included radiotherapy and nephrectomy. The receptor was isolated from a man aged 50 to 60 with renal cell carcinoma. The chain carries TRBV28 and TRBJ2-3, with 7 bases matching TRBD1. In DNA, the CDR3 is TGTGCCAGCAGTCCGCCCTTACAGGGGAGCACAGATACGCAGTATTTT. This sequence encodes CASSPPLQGSTDTQYF.